Presented here are 16 T cell receptor beta chains from one specimen sequenced in a study of shared clonotypes between healthy human individuals. The table came from immunoSEQ multiplex PCR; TCRdb's copy has only in-frame clones and leaves some out. The sample consists of 950,000 to 1,100,000 clones, approximately 80% of them appearing once. The sample was memory CD4+ T cells from PBMCs. Subset specified: CD45RA-negative fraction. Every receptor here comes from a man aged 18 to 30 in good health. Some clones in this sample may be carry-over from other donors' samples.

The chain couples TRBV6-5 to TRBJ1-5; weak D call: TRBD1 (5 bases). Germline V gene lookup returns CDR1 MNHEY and CDR2 SVGAGI. The V gene lost 6 bases and the J gene lost 0 bases, with 12 bases spanning the gap. This CDR3 is 15 amino acids long. The CDR3 DNA reads TGTGCCAGCAGAACAGGAGTAAATAGCAATCAGCCCCAGCATTTT. Its translation: CASRTGVNSNQPQHF.

The genes are TRBV19 and TRBJ2-5, with TRBD1 matching 8 bases. CDR3 size: 13 residues. The V gene's germline CDR1 is LNHDA and CDR2 SQIVND (reference sequence). V was pared by 5 bases and J by 7 bases, with 6 bases of the junction left unmatched. The CDR3: CASSVGQGGTQYF. The CDR3 DNA is TGTGCCAGTAGTGTCGGACAGGGTGGGACCCAGTACTTC.

J is TRBJ2-3 and V is TRBV5-1; no clear D. V lost 3 bases, J lost 0 bases, and 5 bases lay in between. The CDR3 covers 13 residues. The germline V gene has CDR1 SGHRS and CDR2 YFSETQ. The CDR3 loop reads CASSSASTDTQYF. CDR3 nucleotide sequence: TGCGCCAGCAGCTCGGCTAGCACAGATACGCAGTATTTT.

The rearrangement links TRBV5-6 to TRBJ2-1, with D possibly called TRBD1 or TRBD2 (5 bases each). The V end lost 1 base, the J end lost 6 bases, and 11 bases lay between the germline ends. This CDR3 has 14 amino acids. The germline CDR1 and CDR2 sequences are SGHDT and YYEEEE. CDR3 in DNA: TGTGCCAGCAGCTTGATGAGTGGGACCAATGAGCAGTTCTTC. Its protein product is CASSLMSGTNEQFF.

Turning to this clone: One base away lies a much larger clone, so this may be a sequencing read error. Different DNA sequences within this sample yield the same CDR3. The chain has TRBV7-2 and TRBJ1-1; TRBD1 is a possible D gene (5 bases). CDR3 length: 13 residues. Trimming pared 6 bases from V and 1 base from J, leaving 9 bases between. Germline CDR1 reads SGHTA; CDR2 reads FQGNSA. The CDR3 reads CASSSQGNTEAFF. The CDR3 nucleotides are TGTGCCAGCAGTTCCCAGGGGAACACTGAAGCTTTCTTT.

This chain connects TRBV28 to TRBJ2-1, with TRBD1 as a possible D gene (6 bases). This CDR3 has 13 residues. Germline V CDR1 and CDR2: MDHEN, SYDVKM. Trimming removed 6 bases from V and 4 bases from J, with 10 bases in between. The CDR3: CASSLQGYNEQFF. The CDR3 bases are TGTGCCAGCAGCCTACAGGGTTACAATGAGCAGTTCTTC. Full variable domain (remainder filled in from reference TRBV28 and TRBJ2-1): DVKVTQSSRYLVKRTGEKVFLECVQDMDHENMFWYRQDPGLGLRLIYFSYDVKMKEKGDIPEGYSVSREKKERFSLILESASTNQTSMYLCASSLQGYNEQFFGPGTRLTVL.

This clone was recorded at least ten times. The chain links TRBV7-8 to TRBJ2-2; TRBD2 agrees at 7 bases. Trimming cost V 7 bases and J 3 bases; bases outside gene matches: 8. CDR1 is SGHVS and CDR2 is FQNEAQ in the germline V gene. This CDR3 is 15 amino acids long. The CDR3 protein is CASTLGGYHTGELFF. CDR3 nucleotides: TGTGCCAGCACCCTGGGAGGGTATCACACCGGGGAGCTGTTTTTT.

This clone appeared a few times. V usage is TRBV7-3 and J usage is TRBJ2-5; 7 bases map to TRBD1. The CDR3 loop spans 13 amino acids. Germline V CDR1 and CDR2: SGHTA, FQGTGA. J was trimmed by 5 bases and V by 3 bases; bases with no gene match: 3. CDR3 coding DNA: TGTGCCAGCAGCTTGACAGGGATGGAGACCCAGTACTTC. This gives the protein CASSLTGMETQYF.

The gene calls are TRBV10-1 and TRBJ2-7; D perhaps matches TRBD1 (5 bases). This CDR3 has 14 amino acids. V lost 0 bases and J 6 bases, leaving 12 bases between the germline ends. Germline lookup yields CDR1 WNHNN and CDR2 SYGVQD (reference sequence). The CDR3 DNA is TGCGCCAGCAGTGAGTCGACCTCTAGGGGCGAGCAGTACTTC. Translating gives CASSESTSRGEQYF.

A few counts support this clone. This rearrangement joins TRBV5-8 to TRBJ1-3, with D uncertain. V was pared by 2 bases and J by 4 bases, with 7 bases between. Germline V CDR1 and CDR2: SGHTS, YDEGEE. This CDR3 is built from 13 residues. The CDR3 bases are TGTGCCAGCAGCTTATGGGTGGGAAACACCATATATTTT. Residues: CASSLWVGNTIYF.

This clone was detected only a few times. V usage is TRBV5-1 and J usage is TRBJ1-4, with TRBD1 as a possible D gene (5 bases). The CDR3 loop spans 15 amino acids. Germline CDR1 and CDR2: SGHRS and YFSETQ. Trimming left V 4 bases short and J 4 bases short, with 14 bases between. The CDR3 nucleotides are TGCGCCAGCAGCCCGGGGGGATCGGTTAATGAAAAACTGTTTTTT. This gives the protein CASSPGGSVNEKLFF.

The chain joins TRBV29-1 to TRBJ1-2; D is perhaps TRBD1 (5 bases). The V end was cut by 4 bases, the J end by 7 bases, with 13 bases between. The CDR3 is 12 amino acids. CDR1 SQVTM and CDR2 ANQGSEA come from the germline V gene. The CDR3 region is CSVVGGDSGYTF. The CDR3 DNA reads as TGCAGCGTTGTCGGGGGGGACTCTGGCTACACCTTC. The variable domain in full, completed from reference TRBV29-1 and TRBJ1-2, reads SAVISQKPSRDICQRGTSLTIQCQVDSQVTMMFWYRQQPGQSLTLIATANQGSEATYESGFVIDKFPISRPNLTFSTLTVSNMSPEDSSIYLCSVVGGDSGYTFGSGTRLTVV.

V and J are TRBV7-9 and TRBJ2-2, with unresolved D. The V end lost 5 bases, the J end lost 5 bases, and 9 bases lay between the germline ends. CDR1 is SEHNR and CDR2 is FQNEAQ in the germline V gene (reference sequence). This CDR3 is built from 13 residues. CDR3 loop: CASSPIVTGELFF. The DNA of the CDR3 is TGTGCCAGCAGCCCGATCGTGACCGGGGAGCTGTTTTTT.

The table lists this clone with a count of one. The chain links TRBV28 to TRBJ2-1, with TRBD1 matching over 8 bases. Germline CDR1 is MDHEN and CDR2 is SYDVKM. J lost 8 bases, V lost 8 bases, and 20 bases had no gene match. This CDR3 spans 17 amino acids. The CDR3 DNA sequence: TGTGCCAGCTACAGGGGGATTATTAGCGGCCGGGCCCATGAGCAGTTCTTC. Amino acid sequence: CASYRGIISGRAHEQFF.

The chain has TRBV7-2 and TRBJ1-2, with 8 bases identical to TRBD1. V trimming: 7 bases; J trimming: 4 bases; junction bases outside the gene matches: 8. CDR1 and CDR2 from the germline V gene are SGHTA and FQGNSA. The CDR3 extends over 14 amino acids. CDR3 sequence (DNA): TGTGCCAGCACCAACTTCAGGGGGCCCTATGGCTACACCTTC. Its protein is CASTNFRGPYGYTF. Based on the CDR3 plus reference TRBV7-2 and TRBJ1-2, the full variable domain is GAGVSQSPSNKVTEKGKDVELRCDPISGHTALYWYRQSLGQGLEFLIYFQGNSAPDKSGLPSDRFSAERTGGSVSTLTIQRTQQEDSAVYLCASTNFRGPYGYTFGSGTRLTVV.

The chain is built from TRBV7-8 and TRBJ1-5; TRBD1 matches at 9 bases. Per the germline V gene, CDR1 is SGHVS and CDR2 is FQNEAQ. The CDR3 length is 14 residues. The ends lost 4 bases at V and 7 bases at J; junction bases unmatched: 5. The CDR3 DNA is TGTGCCAGCAGCTCCACAGGGGGCGGGCAGCCCCAGCATTTT. Protein: CASSSTGGGQPQHF.